This T cell receptor (beta chain) came from a study of response to subunit inactivated influenza vaccine. The study's findings and limits: Authors suggested seasonal influenza vaccinations each recruit few new T cells.

A word on this clonotype: Its specificity is unknown.

The CDR3 is made up of 14 amino acids. Germline V gene sequence: CDR1 WNHNN, CDR2 SYGVQD (reference sequence). V lost 9 bases and J lost 4; bases outside the gene matches: 8. A single record per CDR3 protein comes from TCRdb applying MiXCR to the RT-PCR reads. The top ten clones hold more than 8.5% of a sample with about 530,000 distinct CDR3 sequences, approximately 12% of them seen once. Sample: PBMCs from blood, taken on the day of vaccination. This sequence joins TRBV10-1 and TRBJ2-2; 7 bases fit TRBD1. This TCR derives from a man aged 50 to 60 who received an inactivated influenza vaccine. DNA for the CDR3: TGCGCCAGAACCCCCGGGACAGCCACCGGGGAGCTGTTTTTT. It encodes CARTPGTATGELFF.